Listed here are 25 T cell receptor beta chains from one sample, sequenced in a study of molecular identifiers for immune sequencing clone quantification. TCRdb reprocessed the PCR reads via MiXCR and lists one record per CDR3 protein. The sample includes hundreds of thousands of distinct CDR3 sequences, around 25% of them seen just once. The sequencing input was naive CD8+ T cells from blood, with Jurkat cell RNA spiked in. Subset indicated: FACS-sorted CD8+CD4-CCR7+CD45RA+ naive T cells. These receptors were collected from a human donor in good health. Some libraries in this study had Jurkat cell RNA spiked in.

This clonotype has ten or more counts. This chain uses TRBV4-2 with TRBJ2-7, with D maybe TRBD1 (6 bases). V was shortened by 1 base and J by 4 bases, with 20 bases between the two germline ends. The CDR3 runs to 17 residues. Per germline, CDR1 LGHNA and CDR2 YNFKEQ. The CDR3 DNA reads as TGTGCCAGCAGCCAAGCTTTGGTCGGGACAACTTGGTACGAGCAGTACTTC. This gives the protein CASSQALVGTTWYEQYF.

This clonotype was detected many times. The chain links TRBV7-9 to TRBJ2-7, with 10 bases matching TRBD2. The CDR3 contains 14 residues. Trimming removed 5 bases from V and 5 bases from J; junction bases left unmatched: 6. Germline CDR1 reads SEHNR; CDR2 reads FQNEAQ (reference sequence). CDR3 sequence (DNA): TGTGCCAGCAGCCCAACTAGCGGGGTCGACGAGCAGTACTTC. The encoded protein is CASSPTSGVDEQYF.

This clonotype occurred many times. This chain connects TRBV5-1 to TRBJ2-5, with 7 bases identical to TRBD2. V was pared by 4 bases and J by 4 bases, with 16 bases of the junction left unmatched. This CDR3 has 17 amino acids. Germline assignment: CDR1 SGHRS and CDR2 YFSETQ. The CDR3 coding sequence is TGCGCCAGCAGCCAAATGGGAGGGCCGTACACAACAGAGACCCAGTACTTC. Protein sequence: CASSQMGGPYTTETQYF. The full variable domain, rest sourced from reference TRBV5-1 and TRBJ2-5, is KAGVTQTPRYLIKTRGQQVTLSCSPISGHRSVSWYQQTPGQGLQFLFEYFSETQRNKGNFPGRFSGRQFSNSRSEMNVSTLELGDSALYLCASSQMGGPYTTETQYFGPGTRLLVL.

This clonotype was observed a handful of times. The chain employs TRBV10-3 and TRBJ2-7; 10 nucleotides match TRBD1. The junction had 6 bases not matched to a gene; V was cut back by 5 bases and J by 2 bases. CDR3 length equals 15 residues. The germline V gene has CDR1 ENHRY and CDR2 SYGVKD. The CDR3 DNA reads TGTGCCATCAGTAACCCGGGACAGGGGCCCTACGAGCAGTACTTC. Its protein product is CAISNPGQGPYEQYF.

V usage is TRBV3-1 and J usage is TRBJ2-7; the D is unclear. V lost 1 base, J lost 0 bases, and 7 bases lay in between. This CDR3 contains 14 residues. Germline V CDR1 and CDR2: LGHDT, YNNKEL (reference sequence). The CDR3 loop reads CASSQGQNSYEQYF. The CDR3 coding sequence is TGTGCCAGCAGCCAAGGGCAGAACTCCTACGAGCAGTACTTC.

V is TRBV10-3 and J is TRBJ2-5, with TRBD2 identical over 7 bases. The CDR3 consists of 16 residues. From germline, CDR1 is ENHRY and CDR2 SYGVKD. The V segment lost 5 bases and the J segment 5 bases; nucleotides outside the gene matches: 14. The CDR3 region has the DNA TGTGCCATCAGTCCCTTCGAGCGGGGAGTTATGGAGACCCAGTACTTC. This codes for CAISPFERGVMETQYF.

The sample holds a few counts of this clonotype. This likely comes from a read error, as the CDR3 has no conserved phenylalanine or tryptophan at its end. The chain couples TRBV6-5 to TRBJ1-2, with D maybe TRBD1 (5 bases). V lost 2 bases and J 2 bases, leaving 9 bases between the germline ends. Germline V CDR1 and CDR2: MNHEY, SVGAGI. This CDR3 is built from 14 residues. The CDR3 DNA follows: TGTGCCAGCAGTTACGTTGGACACAACTATGGCTACACCTCC. Amino acids: CASSYVGHNYGYTS.

Notes on this clonotype: This may be a read error, as it is one base from a much larger clone. The rearrangement links TRBV4-1 to TRBJ1-5, with a tentative D call TRBD1 (6 bases). V gave up 1 base and J gave up 9 bases, with 13 bases separating them. The CDR3 spans 14 residues. The germline CDR1 and CDR2 sequences are MGHRA and YSYEKL. This CDR3 reads CASSQGGGPGPQHF. In DNA form, the CDR3 reads TGCGCCAGCAGCCAAGGCGGGGGCCCGGGGCCCCAGCATTTT.

Concerning this clonotype itself: A clone one base away is much larger, so this may be a read error. The chain employs TRBV7-6 and TRBJ1-1; D gene ambiguous. Germline CDR1 reads SGHVS; CDR2 reads FNYEAQ. This CDR3 region has 15 residues. CDR3 coding DNA: TGTGCCAGCAGCTTAGCGGCTGAGATGAACACTGAAGCTCTCTTT. Translation: CASSLAAEMNTEALF.

This clonotype was seen a handful of times. The rearrangement joins TRBV11-2 to TRBJ2-7; 9 positions agree with TRBD1. CDR1 is SGHAT, CDR2 FQNNGV, per germline. There are 15 residues in the CDR3. The ends lost 7 bases at V and 1 base at J; junction bases unmatched: 8. CDR3 DNA: TGTGCCAGCACCGATGCGGGACAGGGTTCCTACGAGCAGTACTTC. Protein sequence: CASTDAGQGSYEQYF.

This clonotype was picked up a small number of times. V is TRBV18 and J is TRBJ2-5; 9 nucleotides agree with TRBD1. Per germline, CDR1 KGHSH and CDR2 LQKENI. The V and J ends lost 2 bases and 3 bases, in that order; junction bases with no gene match: 4. The CDR3 is 15 residues long. The CDR3 loop reads CASSPGTGWEETQYF. The CDR3 nucleotides are TGTGCCAGCTCACCAGGGACAGGGTGGGAAGAGACCCAGTACTTC.

A note on this clonotype: With a much larger clone just one base away, this may be a read error. This chain connects TRBV29-1 to TRBJ2-2, with D possibly being TRBD1 or TRBD2 (5 bases each). CDR3 size: 14 residues. Germline CDR1 and CDR2: SQVTM and ANQGSEA. DNA for the CDR3: TGCGGCGTTAACGTGGGGACGGGCACCGGGGAGCTGTTTTTT. Its protein is CGVNVGTGTGELFF.

At least ten counts were recorded for this clonotype. CDR3 sequence (DNA): TGCGCCAGCAGCCCCCAGGACGTGGATAATTCACCCCTCCACTTT. Its protein product is CASSPQDVDNSPLHF. The V call is TRBV4-1, the J call TRBJ1-6; no definite D call. The germline gives CDR1 MGHRA, CDR2 YSYEKL. Trimming removed 4 bases at V and 5 bases at J, with 12 bases between. This CDR3 has 15 amino acids.

In its sample, this clonotype was seen a few times. This chain joins TRBV5-1 and TRBJ2-1; 8 positions agree with TRBD1. Germline-derived CDR1 and CDR2 are SGHRS and YFSETQ. CDR3 length equals 15 residues. V lost 0 bases, J lost 3 bases, and 2 bases stayed unmatched. The CDR3 nucleotides are TGCGCCAGCAGCTTGGGACAGGGGATCTACAATGAGCAGTTCTTC. Its protein is CASSLGQGIYNEQFF.

This clonotype was counted only a few times. The chain joins TRBV9 to TRBJ1-2; 8 bases agree with TRBD1. Losses at the gene ends were 4 bases for V and 7 bases for J; bases not matched to a gene: 9. CDR1 is SGDLS and CDR2 is YYNGEE in the germline V gene. The CDR3 covers 14 residues. The CDR3 loop reads CASSSDRGMSGYTF. The CDR3 region has the DNA TGTGCCAGCAGCTCAGACAGGGGAATGAGTGGCTACACCTTC.

Worth noting for this clonotype: The CDR3 end shows no conserved phenylalanine or tryptophan, and so a read error is likely. This chain connects TRBV3-1 to TRBJ1-2, with D possibly TRBD1 on 6 matching bases. The CDR3 sequence is 13 residues long. With 4 bases removed from V and 6 bases from J, the gap between germline ends came to 12 bases. Germline V CDR1 and CDR2: LGHDT, YNNKEL (reference sequence). This CDR3 reads CASSPHWTDGYTY. CDR3 nucleotides: TGTGCCAGCAGCCCCCACTGGACAGATGGCTACACCTAC.

The rearrangement links TRBV20-1 to TRBJ1-6; D is ambiguous. The CDR3 length is 15 residues. CDR1 and CDR2 (germline): DFQATT, SNEGSKA (reference sequence). This CDR3 is CNAKIPGRNNSPLHF. The CDR3 coding sequence is TGCAATGCAAAGATCCCCGGAAGGAATAATTCACCCCTCCACTTT.

Turning to this clonotype: The junction shows a germline mismatch at one end, possibly a read error. The gene calls are TRBV3-1 and TRBJ1-1; tentatively, D is TRBD1 (5 bases). The CDR3 spans 13 residues. The germline V gene encodes CDR1 LGHDT and CDR2 YNNKEL (reference sequence). The CDR3 sequence: CARRQDLDTAAFF. CDR3 in DNA: TGTGCCCGCCGCCAAGATCTGGACACTGCAGCTTTCTTT.

The rearrangement joins TRBV20-1 to TRBJ2-7; D call uncertain. Germline CDR1 reads DFQATT; CDR2 reads SNEGSKA (reference sequence). CDR3 length: 14 amino acids. V was clipped by 0 bases and J by 2 bases, with 11 bases between them. Here the CDR3 reads CSARDISTPYEQYF. CDR3 in DNA: TGCAGTGCTAGAGATATCTCAACCCCCTACGAGCAGTACTTC.

This chain connects TRBV7-2 to TRBJ2-1; either TRBD1 or TRBD2 may fit D (6 bases each). The CDR3 runs 16 residues. Looked up from germline, CDR1 is SGHTA and CDR2 is FQGNSA. Trimming pared 5 bases from V and 4 bases from J, leaving 18 bases between. The CDR3 sequence is CASSPPEGGEYNEQFF. The CDR3 DNA sequence: TGTGCCAGCAGCCCCCCTGAGGGGGGCGAGTACAATGAGCAGTTCTTC.

This clonotype was observed many times. The chain joins TRBV23-1 to TRBJ2-5; possibly TRBD2 for D (6 bases). TRBV23-1 falls under the ORF class, with uncertain function. The CDR3 length is 13 residues. V was trimmed by 10 bases and J by 1 base, leaving 13 bases between them. The CDR3 sequence is CATVQRAQETQYF. The CDR3 DNA sequence: TGCGCCACCGTTCAGCGGGCCCAAGAGACCCAGTACTTC.

This clonotype was seen a few times. The chain is built from TRBV20-1 and TRBJ2-7; unclear D gene. The CDR3 is 14 residues long. Germline V CDR1 and CDR2: DFQATT, SNEGSKA (reference sequence). The V end was cut by 3 bases, the J end by 2 bases, with 14 bases between. The CDR3 reads CSASEQRWPYEQYF. The DNA of the CDR3 is TGCAGTGCTAGTGAGCAACGGTGGCCCTACGAGCAGTACTTC.

This clonotype has just one count. A clone one base away is much larger, so this may be a read error. The chain carries TRBV30 and TRBJ1-1; maybe TRBD1 (6 bases). Deletions cut 3 bases from V and 6 bases from J, with 17 bases between. Germline V gene sequence: CDR1 GTSNPN, CDR2 SVGIG (reference sequence). The CDR3 spans 14 residues. For the CDR3, the DNA is TGTGCCTGGAGCGTAACTCAGGGGATGGCTGAAGCTTTCTTT. Translation: CAWSVTQGMAEAFF.

The V and J genes are TRBV19 and TRBJ1-1; tentative D call: TRBD1 (6 bases). The CDR3 is 15 amino acids. Trimming removed 5 bases at V and 4 bases at J, with 17 bases between. Germline CDR1 LNHDA, CDR2 SQIVND (reference sequence). Here the CDR3 reads CASSPSARGGTEAFF. The CDR3 DNA reads TGTGCCAGTAGTCCCTCTGCCAGGGGAGGCACTGAAGCTTTCTTT.

The V call is TRBV3-1, the J call TRBJ2-7, with 16 bases lining up with TRBD2. In germline, CDR1 is LGHDT, CDR2 YNNKEL (reference sequence). With V trimmed by 8 bases and J by 5 bases, 15 bases remained unmatched. The CDR3 loop spans 18 amino acids. CDR3 sequence (DNA): TGTGCCAGCGCAGAAGGGACTAGCGGGAGGGCCTACTCTGACGAGCAGTACTTC. This gives the protein CASAEGTSGRAYSDEQYF.